The 4 T cell receptor beta chains listed next were all sequenced from one sample in a study of blood T cell repertoires in COVID-19. Libraries were prepared by immunoSEQ multiplex PCR; TCRdb keeps only in-frame clonotypes and omits some of them. The sample consists of over 55,000 clones, approximately 81% of them appearing once. The source material was peripheral blood. These TCRs come from a man aged 45-65 years with active COVID-19.

The V and J genes are TRBV21-1 and TRBJ1-2; TRBD1, the table's D call, was not compared with the DNA. TRBV21-1 is a listed pseudogene. The CDR3 loop spans 19 amino acids. As DNA, the CDR3 is TGTGCCAGCAGCAATTACGTCCTGGGGGCCGGTGGGAAGGACTATGGCTACACCTTC. It is translated as CASSNYVLGAGGKDYGYTF.

This clone showed up just once. The genes are TRBV7-9 and TRBJ1-6, with 7 bases that match TRBD1. The CDR3 runs to 15 residues. CDR1 SEHNR and CDR2 FQNEAQ come from the germline V gene (reference sequence). V trimming: 3 bases; J trimming: 8 bases; junction bases outside the gene matches: 7. In nucleotides, the CDR3 is TGTGCCAGCAGCTTTGTGGGGCAGGGGGATTCACCCCTCCACTTT. Its protein product is CASSFVGQGDSPLHF. The full variable domain, completed using reference TRBV7-9 and TRBJ1-6, is DTGVSQNPRHKITKRGQNVTFRCDPISEHNRLYWYRQTLGQGPEFLTYFQNEAQLEKSRLLSDRFSAERPKGSFSTLEIQRTEQGDSAMYLCASSFVGQGDSPLHFGNGTRLTVT.

The chain couples TRBV10-1 to TRBJ2-3; 10 bases fit TRBD1. Trimming took 2 bases from V and 4 from J; bases not matched to a gene: 9. This CDR3 spans 17 amino acids. In germline, CDR1 is WNHNN, CDR2 SYGVQD (reference sequence). Written as DNA, the CDR3 is TGCGCCAGCAGTGAGCCCGACAGGGGGCAGGCGGCAGATACGCAGTATTTT. It codes for CASSEPDRGQAADTQYF.

CDR3 sequence: CASWASGGEDTQYF. The CDR3 region has the DNA TGTGCCAGCTGGGCTAGCGGGGGGGAAGATACGCAGTATTTT. V usage is TRBV3-1 (or the pseudogene TRBV3-2) and J usage is TRBJ2-3; 12 positions match TRBD2. The CDR3 covers 14 residues. Germline V gene lookup returns CDR1 LGHDT and CDR2 YNNKEL (reference sequence). Unmatched junction bases numbered 5, after V lost 8 bases and J lost 5 bases.